The clone carrying this TCR beta chain has a single count. The sample belongs to a study of cytomegalovirus exposure and HLA in healthy donors. PCR involved 60 Vbeta and 13 Jbeta primers. Only in-frame clones appear in the TCRdb table, and some are missing; sequencing was by immunoSEQ multiplex PCR. This table holds 150,000 to 200,000 clones, 65% to 85% found once. The specimen sequenced was PBMCs. The source of this sequence is a woman aged 25-40 years in good health and CMV-seropositive.

The CDR3 DNA is TGCGCCAGCAGCTTGGGGCCGGGTTTGGACACCATATATTTT. Amino acids: CASSLGPGLDTIYF. The chain combines TRBV5-1 with TRBJ1-3; D uncertain. V lost 0 bases and J lost 8, with 12 bases in between. The CDR3 sequence is 14 residues long. Germline assignment: CDR1 SGHRS and CDR2 YFSETQ.